This entry lists 17 T cell receptor beta chains sequenced from one sample in a study of blood T cell repertoires in COVID-19. Data came from immunoSEQ multiplex PCR; TCRdb stores just in-frame clones and leaves some out. The sample holds fewer than 350,000 clones, around 90% seen once. The specimen sequenced was PBMCs or T cells enriched from blood (not recorded which). The source is a man aged 60 to 75 who had recovered from COVID-19.

A few counts support this clone. The V call is TRBV29-1, the J call TRBJ2-1; 7 bases are a match to TRBD2. This CDR3 has 14 amino acids. Germline V lookup: CDR1 SQVTM, CDR2 ANQGSEA. The J segment lost 2 bases and the V segment lost 4 bases, leaving 5 bases of the junction unmatched. Here the CDR3 reads CSVAGGYAYNEQFF. Written as DNA, the CDR3 is TGCAGCGTTGCCGGGGGGTACGCCTACAATGAGCAGTTCTTC.

The rearrangement joins TRBV25-1 to TRBJ1-6; 9 nucleotides align to TRBD1. Per germline, CDR1 MGHDK and CDR2 SYGVNS. With V trimmed by 1 base and J by 10 bases, 5 bases remained unmatched. This CDR3 contains 15 residues. CDR3 DNA: TGTGCCAGCAGTGAATCGGGGACAGGGCACTCACCCCTCCACTTT. Translated: CASSESGTGHSPLHF. The full variable domain, in which reference TRBV25-1 and TRBJ1-6 provide the parts outside the CDR3, is EADIYQTPRYLVIGTGKKITLECSQTMGHDKMYWYQQDPGMELHLIHYSYGVNSTEKGDLSSESTVSRIRTEHFPLTLESARPSHTSQYLCASSESGTGHSPLHFGNGTRLTVT.

The chain has TRBV18 and TRBJ2-3, with TRBD2 matching 9 bases. J gave up 7 bases and V 3 bases, and 11 bases lay outside the gene matches. The CDR3 loop spans 16 amino acids. CDR1 is KGHSH, CDR2 LQKENI, per germline. The CDR3 here is CASSPTLAGEGYTQYF. In nucleotides, the CDR3 is TGTGCCAGCTCACCGACACTAGCGGGTGAAGGGTATACGCAGTATTTT.

This chain uses TRBV6-2 or TRBV6-3 with TRBJ2-3; no clear D gene. Trimming took off 0 bases at V and 0 bases at J, with 7 bases between the two ends. The germline gives CDR1 MNHEY, CDR2 SVGEGT. The CDR3 consists of 15 residues. CDR3 residues: CASSYSTVSTDTQYF. The CDR3 DNA is TGTGCCAGCAGTTACTCTACAGTCAGCACAGATACGCAGTATTTT.

The CDR3 here is CAISGGGGDTGELFF. The CDR3 DNA sequence: TGTGCCATCAGTGGCGGAGGGGGCGATACCGGGGAGCTGTTTTTT. V gene TRBV10-3 combines with J gene TRBJ2-2, with D possibly matching TRBD1 (7 bases). With 4 bases removed from V and 5 bases from J, the gap between germline ends came to 14 bases. CDR3 length equals 15 residues. CDR1 and CDR2 from the germline V gene are ENHRY and SYGVKD.

V gene TRBV6-5 combines with J gene TRBJ2-1, with 11 nucleotides matching TRBD2. V lost 6 bases to trimming and J lost 12 bases; unmatched junction nucleotides: 13. CDR1 is MNHEY, CDR2 SVGAGI, per germline. The CDR3 runs to 15 residues. Here the CDR3 reads CASRTTSGTYAGQFF. CDR3 DNA: TGTGCCAGCAGAACGACTAGCGGGACGTATGCTGGGCAGTTCTTC.

The rearrangement joins TRBV27 to TRBJ1-1; D is perhaps TRBD1 (6 bases). The CDR3 spans 14 residues. Trimming removed 6 bases from V and 11 bases from J, with 22 bases in between. Per the germline V gene, CDR1 is MNHEY and CDR2 is SMNVEV (reference sequence). The CDR3 sequence: CASRFFWGSGEAFF. In DNA, the CDR3 is TGTGCCAGCAGGTTTTTTTGGGGCTCAGGGGAGGCTTTCTTT.

Concerning this clone: At one end, the junction sequence differs from germline, possibly due to a read error. The rearrangement joins TRBV7-7 to TRBJ2-3; TRBD1 might be the D (7 bases). Germline V gene lookup returns CDR1 SSHAT and CDR2 FNYEAQ (reference sequence). This CDR3 contains 17 residues. CDR3 DNA: TGTGCTAGCAGCTTAGGCCTAGCAGGGGGGTCCACAGATACGCAGTATTTT. Its protein product is CASSLGLAGGSTDTQYF.

The V gene is TRBV19, the J gene TRBJ2-7, with 8 positions matching TRBD1. Per the germline V gene, CDR1 is LNHDA and CDR2 is SQIVND (reference sequence). J gave up 3 bases and V 8 bases, and 12 bases lay outside the gene matches. This CDR3 region has 15 residues. The CDR3, as DNA: TGTGCCAGTTGTCCAAGCCAGGGGGCGGTCTACGAGCAGTACTTC. Encoded protein: CASCPSQGAVYEQYF.

This chain joins TRBV18 and TRBJ2-2; 7 bases align to TRBD1. V lost 2 bases and J lost 1; bases outside the gene matches: 7. The CDR3 length is 17 residues. Germline V lookup: CDR1 KGHSH, CDR2 LQKENI. The CDR3 region has the DNA TGTGCCAGCTCACCAAGTGTGGGGACAGAGAACACCGGGGAGCTGTTTTTT. This encodes CASSPSVGTENTGELFF. Using reference TRBV18 and TRBJ2-2 for the parts outside the CDR3, the full variable domain is NAGVMQNPRHLVRRRGQEARLRCSPMKGHSHVYWYRQLPEEGLKFMVYLQKENIIDESGMPKERFSAEFPKEGPSILRIQQVVRGDSAAYFCASSPSVGTENTGELFFGEGSRLTVL.

The V gene is TRBV20-1, the J gene TRBJ2-1, with TRBD2 matching over 7 bases. The CDR3 sequence is 13 residues long. Germline V gene data show CDR1 as DFQATT and CDR2 as SNEGSKA (reference sequence). V was clipped by 3 bases and J by 4 bases; unmatched bases: 3. CDR3 coding DNA: TGCAGTGCTAGTGGCGGGAGTTACAATGAGCAGTTCTTC. Encoded protein: CSASGGSYNEQFF.

V usage is TRBV27 and J usage is TRBJ2-7, with 8 bases matching TRBD1. V dropped 1 base and J dropped 0; count of bases not matched to a gene: 5. Looked up from germline, CDR1 is MNHEY and CDR2 is SMNVEV (reference sequence). The CDR3 has 16 residues. CDR3 in amino acids: CASSLYRTGSSYEQYF. CDR3 nucleotide sequence: TGTGCCAGCAGTTTATACCGGACAGGGAGCTCCTACGAGCAGTACTTC.

The gene calls are TRBV19 and TRBJ2-1; 8 positions agree with TRBD2. The CDR3 length is 15 residues. The V gene end was trimmed by 3 bases and the J gene end by 6 bases; junction bases not matched to a gene: 7. The germline V gene encodes CDR1 LNHDA and CDR2 SQIVND (reference sequence). CDR3 loop: CASSIPSGSRNEQFF. In nucleotides, the CDR3 is TGTGCCAGTAGTATTCCGAGCGGGAGTCGCAATGAGCAGTTCTTC.

This chain uses TRBV19 with TRBJ2-7; 8 bases align to TRBD1. With V trimmed by 3 bases and J by 3 bases, 7 bases remained unmatched. This CDR3 has 15 residues. CDR1 is LNHDA, CDR2 SQIVND, per germline (reference sequence). The CDR3 sequence is CASSIRDRGYYEQYF. Written as DNA, the CDR3 is TGTGCCAGTAGTATCAGAGACAGGGGCTACTACGAGCAGTACTTC.

CDR3 DNA sequence: TGTGCCAGCAGCTTAGTAGGAGGGACTAGCGGGGGCAATGAGCAGTTCTTC. This translates into CASSLVGGTSGGNEQFF. J is TRBJ2-1 and V is TRBV7-2, with TRBD2 matching 14 bases. Germline-derived CDR1 and CDR2 are SGHTA and FQGNSA. V shed 1 base and J 6 bases; nucleotides not matched to a gene: 5. CDR3 length: 17 residues.

The chain couples TRBV15 to TRBJ1-4; D not certain. CDR3 length equals 16 residues. The ends were cut back, 0 bases at V and 5 bases at J, with 13 bases in the middle. Germline V lookup: CDR1 LNHNV, CDR2 YYDKDF (reference sequence). CDR3 bases: TGTGCCACCAGCAGAGATCGAGGATTGGTGAATGAAAAACTGTTTTTT. Protein: CATSRDRGLVNEKLFF.

The gene calls are TRBV29-1 and TRBJ2-1; 8 bases match TRBD2. Trimming removed 4 bases from V and 6 bases from J; junction bases left unmatched: 8. Looked up from germline, CDR1 is SQVTM and CDR2 is ANQGSEA. The CDR3 totals 14 residues. CDR3: CSVANSGVGNEQFF. The CDR3 bases are TGCAGCGTTGCTAATAGCGGGGTAGGCAATGAGCAGTTCTTC.